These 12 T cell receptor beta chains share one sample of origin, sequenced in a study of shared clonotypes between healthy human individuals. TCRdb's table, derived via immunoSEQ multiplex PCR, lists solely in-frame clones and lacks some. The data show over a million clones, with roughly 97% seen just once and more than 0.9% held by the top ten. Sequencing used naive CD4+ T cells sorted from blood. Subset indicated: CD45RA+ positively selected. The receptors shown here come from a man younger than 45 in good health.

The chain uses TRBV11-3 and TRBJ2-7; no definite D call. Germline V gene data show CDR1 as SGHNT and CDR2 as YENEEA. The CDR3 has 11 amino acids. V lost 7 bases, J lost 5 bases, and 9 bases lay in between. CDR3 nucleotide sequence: TGTGCCAGCACGGTGAGGAACGAGCAGTACTTC. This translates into CASTVRNEQYF.

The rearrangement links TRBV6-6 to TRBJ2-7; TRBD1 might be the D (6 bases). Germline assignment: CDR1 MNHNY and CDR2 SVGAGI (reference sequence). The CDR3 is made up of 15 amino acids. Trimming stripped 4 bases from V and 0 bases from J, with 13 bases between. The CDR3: CASSSRDKSSYEQYF. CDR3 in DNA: TGTGCCAGCAGTTCCCGGGACAAGAGCTCCTACGAGCAGTACTTC.

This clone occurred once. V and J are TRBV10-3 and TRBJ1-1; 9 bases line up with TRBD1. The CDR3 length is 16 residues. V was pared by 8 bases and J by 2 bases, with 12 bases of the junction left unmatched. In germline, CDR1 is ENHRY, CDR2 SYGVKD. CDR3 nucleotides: TGTGCCATCCCCCCCGCCGGGACAGGGTCAAACACTGAAGCTTTCTTT. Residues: CAIPPAGTGSNTEAFF.

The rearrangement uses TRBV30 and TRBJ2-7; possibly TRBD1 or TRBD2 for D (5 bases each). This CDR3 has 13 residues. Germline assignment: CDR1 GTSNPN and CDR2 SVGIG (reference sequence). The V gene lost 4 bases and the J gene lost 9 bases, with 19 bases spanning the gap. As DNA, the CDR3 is TGTGCCTGGACAGTCAGCCTGAATGGGGGGCAGTACTTC. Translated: CAWTVSLNGGQYF. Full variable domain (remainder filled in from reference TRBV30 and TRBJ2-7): SQTIHQWPATLVQPVGSPLSLECTVEGTSNPNLYWYRQAAGRGLQLLFYSVGIGQISSEVPQNLSASRPQDRQFILSSKKLLLSDSGFYLCAWTVSLNGGQYFGPGTRLTVT.

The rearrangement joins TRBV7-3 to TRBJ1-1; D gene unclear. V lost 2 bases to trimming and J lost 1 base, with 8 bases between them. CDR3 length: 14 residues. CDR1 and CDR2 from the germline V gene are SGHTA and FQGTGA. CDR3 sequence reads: CASSLDGENTEAFF. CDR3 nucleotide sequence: TGTGCCAGCAGCTTAGACGGAGAGAACACTGAAGCTTTCTTT.

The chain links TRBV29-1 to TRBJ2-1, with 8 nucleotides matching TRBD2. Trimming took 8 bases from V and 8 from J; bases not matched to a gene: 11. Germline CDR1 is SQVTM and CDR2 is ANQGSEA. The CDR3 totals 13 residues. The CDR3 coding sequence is TGCAGCTATACGGGACTAGGGCCCTATGAGCAGTTCTTC. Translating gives CSYTGLGPYEQFF.

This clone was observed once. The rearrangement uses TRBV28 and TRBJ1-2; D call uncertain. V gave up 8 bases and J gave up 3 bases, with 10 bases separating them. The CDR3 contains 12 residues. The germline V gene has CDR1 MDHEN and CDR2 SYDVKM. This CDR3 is CASWSLHYGYTF. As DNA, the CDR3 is TGTGCCAGCTGGAGTCTTCACTATGGCTACACCTTC.

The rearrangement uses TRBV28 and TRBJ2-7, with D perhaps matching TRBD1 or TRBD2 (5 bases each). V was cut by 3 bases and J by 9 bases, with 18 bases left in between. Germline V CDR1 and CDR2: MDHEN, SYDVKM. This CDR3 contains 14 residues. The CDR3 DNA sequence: TGTGCCAGCAGTTTGAGGGGCACCCCGTCGATGCAGTACTTC. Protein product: CASSLRGTPSMQYF.

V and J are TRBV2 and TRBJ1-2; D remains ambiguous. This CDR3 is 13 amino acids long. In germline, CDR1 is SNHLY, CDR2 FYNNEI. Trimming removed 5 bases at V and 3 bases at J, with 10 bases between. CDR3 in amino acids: CASSPRAYYGYTF. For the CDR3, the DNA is TGTGCCAGCAGTCCCCGCGCATACTATGGCTACACCTTC.

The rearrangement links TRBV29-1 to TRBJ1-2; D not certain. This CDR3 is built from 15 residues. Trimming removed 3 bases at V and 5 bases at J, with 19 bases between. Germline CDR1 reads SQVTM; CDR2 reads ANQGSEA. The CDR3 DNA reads TGCAGCGTTGATAGGAGCAGGAGCTCGGAGTATGGCTACACCTTC. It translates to CSVDRSRSSEYGYTF. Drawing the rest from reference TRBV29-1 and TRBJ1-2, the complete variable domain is SAVISQKPSRDICQRGTSLTIQCQVDSQVTMMFWYRQQPGQSLTLIATANQGSEATYESGFVIDKFPISRPNLTFSTLTVSNMSPEDSSIYLCSVDRSRSSEYGYTFGSGTRLTVV.

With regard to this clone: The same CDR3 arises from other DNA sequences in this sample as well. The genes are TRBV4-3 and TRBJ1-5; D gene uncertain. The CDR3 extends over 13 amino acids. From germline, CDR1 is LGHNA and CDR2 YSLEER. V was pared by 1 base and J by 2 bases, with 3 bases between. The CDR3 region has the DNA TGCGCCAGCAGCCAAGGGGGCAATCAGCCCCAGCATTTT. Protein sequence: CASSQGGNQPQHF.

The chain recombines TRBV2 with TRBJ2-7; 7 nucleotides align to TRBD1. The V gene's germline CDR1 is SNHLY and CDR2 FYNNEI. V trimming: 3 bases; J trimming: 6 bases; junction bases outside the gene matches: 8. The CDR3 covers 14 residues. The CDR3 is CASSETGYSSEQYF. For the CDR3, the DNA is TGTGCCAGCAGTGAGACAGGGTATTCTAGCGAGCAGTACTTC.